One sample yielded the 13 T cell receptor beta chains listed below, sequenced in a study of T cells after yellow fever vaccination (dated by TCRdb to 2018 to 2020). According to the study, the label for this sample's treatment or condition signals: live attenuated yellow fever vaccine strain. Receptor libraries were prepared by 5' RACE. Reads for this sample came from an Illumina HiSeq 2500. The raw public data were reprocessed by TCRdb itself: fastp quality trimming at Q25, MiXCR clonotype calling, in-frame beta chains only. Rows with one shared CDR3 protein collapse into an entry with the most common genes and DNA. The sample includes 500,000 to 650,000 distinct CDR3 sequences, with approximately 13% observed a single time. The leading ten clones occupy about 15% of the sample. Sequencing was performed on PBMCs, taken on the day of the yellow fever booster vaccination. These TCRs come from a young man who received the YFV17D yellow fever vaccine.

The V and J genes are TRBV6-2 or TRBV6-3 and TRBJ2-7, with a tentative D call TRBD2 (5 bases). The CDR3 is made up of 13 amino acids. CDR1 and CDR2 from the germline V gene are MNHEY and SVGEGT. V was cut by 9 bases and J by 5 bases, with 17 bases left in between. Here the CDR3 reads CASQRRSLHEQYF. CDR3 nucleotide sequence: TGTGCCAGTCAGAGGAGGAGTCTCCACGAGCAGTACTTC.

The chain links TRBV20-1 to TRBJ2-3; TRBD2 matches at 7 bases. CDR3 length: 16 residues. Trimming removed 5 bases from V and 2 bases from J; junction bases left unmatched: 13. Germline assignment: CDR1 DFQATT and CDR2 SNEGSKA (reference sequence). DNA for the CDR3: TGCAGTGCTGGCCGGATCTCTAGCGGATACACAGATACGCAGTATTTT. This codes for CSAGRISSGYTDTQYF.

The rearrangement uses TRBV29-1 and TRBJ1-2; 7 positions match TRBD1. CDR3 length: 14 amino acids. V shed 3 bases, J shed 12 bases, and the junction held 16 bases outside the gene matches. From germline, CDR1 is SQVTM and CDR2 ANQGSEA. CDR3 coding DNA: TGCAGCGTTGACGGTCCACAGGGGCGGATGGCTAACACCTTC. It encodes CSVDGPQGRMANTF.

This clonotype was seen ten or more times. The V call is TRBV6-1, the J call TRBJ1-1; D gene ambiguous. Germline values: CDR1 MNHNS, CDR2 SASEGT. V was pared by 7 bases and J by 4 bases, with 19 bases between. This CDR3 contains 15 residues. The CDR3 loop reads CASTMGRPGRTEAFF. CDR3 sequence (DNA): TGTGCCAGCACCATGGGGAGGCCCGGGCGCACTGAAGCTTTCTTT.

A word on this clonotype: One end of the junction varies from germline; a read error may be responsible. This chain connects TRBV12-3 or TRBV12-4 to TRBJ2-3, with D perhaps being TRBD1 or TRBD2 (6 bases each). The CDR3 runs to 15 residues. The CDR3 region has the DNA TGTACCAGCAGTTTAGGGGGGCTTAGCACAGATACGCAGTATTTT. As protein: CTSSLGGLSTDTQYF.

The V and J genes are TRBV5-5 and TRBJ1-4, with a possible D match to TRBD1 (5 bases). From germline, CDR1 is SGHKS and CDR2 YYEKEE (reference sequence). This CDR3 region has 13 residues. With 0 bases removed from V and 7 bases from J, the gap between germline ends came to 7 bases. In nucleotides, the CDR3 is TGTGCCAGCAGCTTGGGGGACTCTGAAAAACTGTTTTTT. Translating it yields CASSLGDSEKLFF.

V gene TRBV6-2 or TRBV6-3 combines with J gene TRBJ1-4; D perhaps matches TRBD1 (5 bases). There are 15 residues in the CDR3. Per germline, CDR1 MNHEY and CDR2 SVGEGT. V was pared by 6 bases and J by 7 bases, with 18 bases between. CDR3 sequence: CASSRRTGRAEKLFF. The CDR3 nucleotides are TGTGCCAGCAGCAGGCGGACTGGCAGGGCTGAAAAACTGTTTTTT.

The chain combines TRBV28 with TRBJ2-7, with 7 positions matching TRBD2. V shed 5 bases, J shed 6 bases, and the junction held 13 bases outside the gene matches. Germline V gene data show CDR1 as MDHEN and CDR2 as SYDVKM. CDR3 length equals 15 residues. The CDR3 DNA is TGTGCCAGCAGTCGACTCGCGGGAGTCAAGCGCGAGCAGTACTTC. Protein: CASSRLAGVKREQYF. Using reference TRBV28 and TRBJ2-7 for the parts outside the CDR3, the full variable domain is DVKVTQSSRYLVKRTGEKVFLECVQDMDHENMFWYRQDPGLGLRLIYFSYDVKMKEKGDIPEGYSVSREKKERFSLILESASTNQTSMYLCASSRLAGVKREQYFGPGTRLTVT.

Many counts were recorded for this clonotype. The chain uses TRBV7-3 and TRBJ2-1; possible D gene TRBD1, 6 bases. Looked up from germline, CDR1 is SGHTA and CDR2 is FQGTGA. The V end was cut by 2 bases, the J end by 1 base, with 9 bases between. CDR3 length: 15 amino acids. The CDR3 spells CASSLQQGSYNEQFF. The CDR3 DNA sequence: TGTGCCAGCAGCTTACAACAGGGTTCCTACAATGAGCAGTTCTTC.

This clonotype appeared many times. The V call is TRBV20-1, the J call TRBJ2-7, with D possibly TRBD2 on 6 matching bases. V lost 0 bases and J lost 4, with 16 bases in between. CDR1 and CDR2 (germline): DFQATT, SNEGSKA (reference sequence). The CDR3 spans 15 residues. The CDR3 DNA reads TGCAGTGCTAGAGATCTTAGTGGGGACTCTTACGAGCAGTACTTC. This gives the protein CSARDLSGDSYEQYF.

The table lists this clonotype with many counts. This is likely a read error, given that the CDR3 carries no conserved phenylalanine or tryptophan at its end. The limits of the CDR3 on the DNA are not certain, so only TCRdb's listed CDR3 is given. The gene calls are TRBV6-5 and TRBJ2-1; the D call of TRBD2 is as the table states it, not checked on the DNA. From its first to its last residue, the CDR3 has 13 amino acids. The germline V gene encodes CDR1 MNHEY and CDR2 SVGAGI. CDR3 residues: CASSYSGSSDLVV.

In its sample, this clonotype was seen a few times. This sequence joins TRBV28 and TRBJ2-1; tentatively, D is TRBD1 (8 bases). The CDR3 loop spans 14 amino acids. Trimming cost V 4 bases and J 4 bases, with 11 bases left between them. CDR1 and CDR2 from the germline V gene are MDHEN and SYDVKM. The CDR3 nucleotides are TGTGCCAGCAGTTCACAGGGGGGGTACAATGAGCAGTTCTTC. Protein: CASSSQGGYNEQFF.

This clonotype was counted a few times. J is TRBJ2-6 and V is TRBV19, with D perhaps being TRBD1 or TRBD2 (5 bases each). This CDR3 is 17 amino acids long. Trimming left V 1 base short and J 4 bases short, with 14 bases between. Germline-derived CDR1 and CDR2 are LNHDA and SQIVND (reference sequence). In DNA form, the CDR3 reads TGTGCCAGTAGTATAGCGATCGGGGCCCCCGGGGCCAACGTCCTGACTTTC. This encodes CASSIAIGAPGANVLTF.